Each of the 7 T cell receptor beta chains below was sequenced from the same sample in a study of beta chain features in type 1 diabetes. Study findings and constraints: Type 1 diabetes patients had TCRB CDR3s that were shorter (moderately but significantly so) in all four CD4+ subsets.

Since all of the isolated RNA was reverse transcribed, expressed TCRB transcripts were what got sequenced. TCRdb keeps only in-frame clones here, not all; method: immunoSEQ multiplex PCR. The data show 250,000 to 350,000 clones, with about 15% seen just once and approximately 0.015% held by the top ten. The antigens of these receptors remain unknown. The material sequenced was naive CD4+ T cells from blood. These TCRs come from a man aged 18 to 29 with type 1 diabetes.

This clone was found a few times. One end of the junction fails to match germline, which may point to a read error. The rearrangement links TRBV7-2 to TRBJ1-2; 7 bases map to TRBD1. This CDR3 spans 13 amino acids. CDR1 and CDR2 from the germline V gene are SGHTA and FQGNSA. The CDR3 nucleotides are TGTGCCAGCAGTGCCGGGACAGTCATGTACAGACGCTTC. This sequence encodes CASSAGTVMYRRF.

This clone was seen a few times. Here the CDR3 reads CAWRPDRFYEQYF. The CDR3 DNA reads TGTGCCTGGAGACCTGACAGGTTCTACGAGCAGTACTTC. The gene calls are TRBV30 and TRBJ2-7; TRBD1 is a possible D gene (6 bases). Germline V gene sequence: CDR1 GTSNPN, CDR2 SVGIG (reference sequence). CDR3 size: 13 residues. Trimming left V 3 bases short and J 3 bases short, with 12 bases between.

This clone has more than one count but fewer than ten. This chain uses TRBV30 with TRBJ2-7; D might be TRBD1 (5 bases). The CDR3 consists of 12 residues. V was trimmed by 3 bases and J by 7 bases, leaving 13 bases between them. Germline CDR1 and CDR2: GTSNPN and SVGIG (reference sequence). In DNA, the CDR3 is TGTGCCTGGAGCAGGGCCGGTGGGGAGCAGTACTTC. Translation gives CAWSRAGGEQYF.

The chain employs TRBV18 and TRBJ1-4, with D maybe TRBD1 (5 bases). The CDR3 totals 14 residues. Germline V gene lookup returns CDR1 KGHSH and CDR2 LQKENI. The V and J ends lost 3 bases and 3 bases respectively, with 8 bases between them. The chain's CDR3 is CASSPRQPNEKLFF. CDR3 nucleotide sequence: TGTGCCAGCTCACCTCGACAGCCTAATGAAAAACTGTTTTTT.

The gene calls are TRBV4-2 and TRBJ2-7; 13 positions match TRBD2. The CDR3 is made up of 16 amino acids. V shed 0 bases and J 4 bases; nucleotides not matched to a gene: 3. CDR1 and CDR2 from the germline V gene are LGHNA and YNFKEQ. The CDR3 DNA is TGTGCCAGCAGCCAAGAGACGGGACTAGCGGGATACGAGCAGTACTTC. It encodes CASSQETGLAGYEQYF.

The CDR3 region is CASSQAGQPQHF. The CDR3 coding sequence is TGCGCCAGCAGCCAAGCCGGGCAGCCCCAGCATTTT. V gene TRBV4-1 combines with J gene TRBJ1-5; D not certain. Germline values: CDR1 MGHRA, CDR2 YSYEKL. CDR3 length: 12 residues. Trimming cost V 1 base and J 7 bases, with 5 bases left between them.

This clone has a handful of counts. The chain carries TRBV5-6 and TRBJ2-1, with 12 bases that match TRBD2. From germline, CDR1 is SGHDT and CDR2 YYEEEE. The ends lost 0 bases at V and 8 bases at J; junction bases unmatched: 3. The CDR3 extends over 15 amino acids. The CDR3 is CASSLGLAGADEQFF. Written as DNA, the CDR3 is TGTGCCAGCAGCTTGGGACTAGCGGGAGCGGATGAGCAGTTCTTC.